These 26 T cell receptor beta chains were sequenced from one sample in a study of response to subunit inactivated influenza vaccine. TCRdb fed the RT-PCR reads into MiXCR, producing one record per CDR3 protein. This sample carries hundreds of thousands of distinct CDR3 sequences, approximately 10% of them seen once, and the ten largest clones take approximately 11%. The data also belong to a second study, concerning T cells expressing NK-cell markers. From that second work: The cDNA for TCR beta came from 5'RACE template switching with UMIs.

Here the sequenced sample was PBMCs from blood, taken on the day of vaccination. Receptors originate from a man aged 50 to 59 who received an inactivated influenza vaccine.

The chain links TRBV7-2 to TRBJ2-5; D possibly uses TRBD1 or TRBD2 (6 bases each). V was trimmed by 1 base and J by 0 bases, leaving 12 bases between them. CDR3 size: 16 residues. In germline, CDR1 is SGHTA, CDR2 FQGNSA. The CDR3: CASSLVGGLYQETQYF. The CDR3 nucleotides read TGTGCCAGCAGCTTAGTAGGGGGACTGTACCAAGAGACCCAGTACTTC.

This clonotype was recorded many times. In DNA form, the CDR3 reads TGTGCCAGCAGCTTGGACAACAATCAGCCCCAGCATTTT. Translation: CASSLDNNQPQHF. This sequence joins TRBV7-2 and TRBJ1-5; D may be TRBD1 (5 bases). Trimming pared 3 bases from V and 3 bases from J, leaving 6 bases between. Germline lookup yields CDR1 SGHTA and CDR2 FQGNSA. CDR3 size: 13 residues.

This clonotype was detected many times. V usage is TRBV6-2 or TRBV6-3 and J usage is TRBJ2-7; 10 positions agree with TRBD2. CDR1 and CDR2 (germline): MNHEY, SVGEGT. CDR3 size: 14 residues. V trimming: 4 bases; J trimming: 3 bases; junction bases outside the gene matches: 3. This CDR3 reads CASSLTSGYYEQYF. The CDR3 coding sequence is TGTGCCAGCAGTTTGACTAGCGGGTACTACGAGCAGTACTTC.

The J gene is TRBJ2-1, the V gene TRBV3-1; D might be TRBD2 (5 bases). Germline CDR1 is LGHDT and CDR2 is YNNKEL (reference sequence). Deletions cut 1 base from V and 9 bases from J, with 10 bases between. This CDR3 spans 13 amino acids. CDR3 sequence (DNA): TGTGCCAGCAGCCAAGCGCGAGGGAGTGAGCAGTTCTTC. This translates into CASSQARGSEQFF.

In its sample, this clonotype was seen a few times. V is TRBV19 and J is TRBJ2-1; the match to TRBD2 covers 8 bases. The V and J ends lost 6 bases and 9 bases, in that order; junction bases with no gene match: 4. The germline V gene encodes CDR1 LNHDA and CDR2 SQIVND (reference sequence). This CDR3 is 12 amino acids long. This CDR3 is CASSGGAPEQFF. CDR3 DNA: TGTGCCAGTAGCGGGGGGGCCCCTGAGCAGTTCTTC.

This clonotype came up a few times. CDR3 nucleotide sequence: TGCAGTCCTACAGGGGGCAATGGCTACACCTTC. This codes for CSPTGGNGYTF. The chain links TRBV20-1 to TRBJ1-2; 9 nucleotides agree with TRBD1. The length of the CDR3 is 11 residues. J gave up 6 bases and V 8 bases, and 4 bases lay outside the gene matches. The V gene's germline CDR1 is DFQATT and CDR2 SNEGSKA (reference sequence).

This clonotype appeared many times. V and J are TRBV5-1 and TRBJ1-1; a weak D match, TRBD1 (6 bases). CDR1 is SGHRS, CDR2 YFSETQ, per germline. CDR3 length: 15 residues. V was pared by 0 bases and J by 5 bases, with 14 bases between. This CDR3 is CASSLGGTQGTEAFF. The CDR3 nucleotides read TGCGCCAGCAGCTTGGGGGGGACACAAGGGACTGAAGCTTTCTTT.

The chain has TRBV14 and TRBJ1-4, with TRBD1 matching 8 bases. The length of the CDR3 is 15 residues. Looked up from germline, CDR1 is SGHDN and CDR2 is FVKESK. V lost 1 base and J lost 8; bases outside the gene matches: 6. Here the CDR3 DNA reads TGTGCCAGCAGCCAAGCAGGGGGCGCGTGGGAAAAACTGTTTTTT. This encodes CASSQAGGAWEKLFF.

The rearrangement joins TRBV9 to TRBJ2-1; TRBD2 matches at 9 bases. V shed 6 bases and J 5 bases; nucleotides not matched to a gene: 18. Per the germline V gene, CDR1 is SGDLS and CDR2 is YYNGEE. This CDR3 region has 18 residues. The CDR3 sequence is CASIPLLAGGQTNNEQFF. The DNA of the CDR3 is TGTGCCAGCATCCCCTTGCTGGCGGGAGGGCAGACTAACAATGAGCAGTTCTTC.

The CDR3 bases are TGTGCCAGCCTTTCGGGGGGAGGGAGCTCCTACAATGAGCAGTTCTTC. It is translated as CASLSGGGSSYNEQFF. This sequence joins TRBV6-2 or TRBV6-3 and TRBJ2-1, with 7 bases fitting TRBD2. Per germline, CDR1 MNHEY and CDR2 SVGEGT. This CDR3 is 16 amino acids long. Trimming cost V 8 bases and J 0 bases; bases outside gene matches: 10.

In this sample, this clonotype turned up a few times. The J gene is TRBJ2-1, the V gene TRBV6-2 or TRBV6-3; D uncertain. The V and J ends lost 5 bases and 8 bases respectively, with 7 bases between them. The CDR3 is 11 amino acids. The germline V gene encodes CDR1 MNHEY and CDR2 SVGEGT. The CDR3 DNA sequence: TGTGCCAGCAGTCTCTGGGATGAGCAGTTCTTC. It translates to CASSLWDEQFF.

This clonotype was seen a handful of times. V and J are TRBV14 and TRBJ2-7, with 8 bases matching TRBD1. V shed 0 bases and J 3 bases; nucleotides not matched to a gene: 4. The CDR3 sequence is 15 residues long. Germline V gene sequence: CDR1 SGHDN, CDR2 FVKESK. The chain's CDR3 is CASSQDGTGLYEQYF. CDR3 nucleotide sequence: TGTGCCAGCAGCCAAGACGGGACAGGACTCTACGAGCAGTACTTC. The full variable domain, rest sourced from reference TRBV14 and TRBJ2-7, is EAGVTQFPSHSVIEKGQTVTLRCDPISGHDNLYWYRRVMGKEIKFLLHFVKESKQDESGMPNNRFLAERTGGTYSTLKVQPAELEDSGVYFCASSQDGTGLYEQYFGPGTRLTVT.

This clonotype has a handful of counts. The chain uses TRBV29-1 and TRBJ2-1, with D possibly being TRBD1 (5 bases). Trimming cost V 4 bases and J 0 bases, with 7 bases left between them. Germline lookup yields CDR1 SQVTM and CDR2 ANQGSEA. The CDR3 covers 13 residues. The CDR3 DNA reads TGCAGCGTTGGGGGCTTCTCCTACAATGAGCAGTTCTTC. Translated, it gives CSVGGFSYNEQFF.

The chain has TRBV30 and TRBJ2-1; 9 bases are a match to TRBD1. The CDR3 covers 17 residues. CDR1 GTSNPN and CDR2 SVGIG come from the germline V gene (reference sequence). Unmatched junction bases numbered 11, after V lost 2 bases and J lost 3 bases. The CDR3 reads CAWSLHPWDRVYNEQFF. The CDR3 DNA reads as TGTGCCTGGAGTTTGCATCCGTGGGACAGGGTCTACAATGAGCAGTTCTTC.

This clonotype was counted only a few times. The CDR3 sequence is CASGDGPPYNEQFF. As DNA, the CDR3 is TGTGCGTCGGGAGACGGACCCCCCTACAATGAGCAGTTCTTC. J is TRBJ2-1 and V is TRBV3-1; a weak D match, TRBD2 (6 bases). This CDR3 is built from 14 residues. Germline assignment: CDR1 LGHDT and CDR2 YNNKEL (reference sequence).

This clonotype was detected a few times. This chain uses TRBV12-3 or TRBV12-4 with TRBJ2-4; D gene uncertain. The CDR3 consists of 16 residues. Between the trimmed V and J ends, which lost 5 bases and 0 bases, there was a span of 14 bases. CDR3 coding DNA: TGTGCCAGCAGTCCAAGAGGCGGCCTAGCCAAAAACATTCAGTACTTC. Its protein is CASSPRGGLAKNIQYF.

The chain joins TRBV20-1 to TRBJ2-7, with D unclear. CDR1 and CDR2 from the germline V gene are DFQATT and SNEGSKA (reference sequence). V was shortened by 6 bases and J by 0 bases, with 15 bases between the two germline ends. The CDR3 is 14 residues long. The CDR3 loop reads CSAERGSPSYEQYF. The DNA of the CDR3 is TGCAGTGCGGAAAGAGGAAGCCCCTCCTACGAGCAGTACTTC.

The chain has TRBV28 and TRBJ2-3; D is possibly TRBD1 (6 bases). This CDR3 has 14 residues. Germline assignment: CDR1 MDHEN and CDR2 SYDVKM. Deletions cut 5 bases from V and 5 bases from J, with 14 bases between. CDR3 DNA: TGTGCCAGCAGTCCAACAGGGTCGGGAGATACGCAGTATTTT. This sequence encodes CASSPTGSGDTQYF.

This clonotype was seen a few times. J is TRBJ2-7 and V is TRBV7-8; maybe TRBD1 (6 bases). V shed 5 bases and J shed 2 bases, with 13 bases lying between them. Germline V gene lookup returns CDR1 SGHVS and CDR2 FQNEAQ. The CDR3 sequence is 14 residues long. CDR3 sequence (DNA): TGTGCCAGCAGCGCTTCACAGGGCCCCTACGAGCAGTACTTC. It specifies CASSASQGPYEQYF.

The table lists this clonotype with many counts. The chain couples TRBV19 to TRBJ1-6; D not resolved. CDR1 LNHDA and CDR2 SQIVND come from the germline V gene (reference sequence). Trimming left V 2 bases short and J 1 base short, with 9 bases between. The CDR3 has 16 residues. The CDR3 protein is CASSIRAGSYNSPLHF. CDR3 bases: TGTGCCAGTAGTATACGGGCAGGATCCTATAATTCACCCCTCCACTTT.

This clonotype was counted a few times. The chain combines TRBV11-2 with TRBJ2-7, with 11 bases lining up with TRBD2. Germline CDR1 is SGHAT and CDR2 is FQNNGV. CDR3 length: 19 residues. The ends lost 5 bases at V and 3 bases at J; junction bases unmatched: 18. The CDR3, as DNA: TGTGCCAGCAGCCGCCCGAAGACCGGGACTAGCGGAGCCTTCTACGAGCAGTACTTC. It is translated as CASSRPKTGTSGAFYEQYF.

This clonotype was observed a handful of times. The V and J genes are TRBV7-2 and TRBJ2-1; D is unclear. V lost 5 bases and J 0 bases, leaving 17 bases between the germline ends. This CDR3 is 17 amino acids long. CDR1 SGHTA and CDR2 FQGNSA come from the germline V gene. The CDR3 region is CASSQLMGTISYNEQFF. The CDR3 region has the DNA TGTGCCAGCAGCCAGCTTATGGGAACAATCTCCTACAATGAGCAGTTCTTC.

The rearrangement joins TRBV12-3 or TRBV12-4 to TRBJ1-4; D gene uncertain. This CDR3 is built from 12 residues. The V gene lost 4 bases and the J gene lost 6 bases, with 6 bases spanning the gap. In DNA form, the CDR3 reads TGTGCCAGCAGTTATAACCATGAAAAACTGTTTTTT. Translated, it gives CASSYNHEKLFF.

This clonotype was observed many times. The chain joins TRBV7-2 to TRBJ1-2, with D perhaps TRBD1 (5 bases). The germline V gene has CDR1 SGHTA and CDR2 FQGNSA. With 7 bases removed from V and 7 bases from J, the gap between germline ends came to 10 bases. The CDR3 spans 11 residues. The CDR3 region is CASTRGRGYTF. CDR3 nucleotide sequence: TGTGCCAGCACTAGGGGACGTGGCTACACCTTC. The full variable domain, its missing parts supplied by reference TRBV7-2 and TRBJ1-2, is GAGVSQSPSNKVTEKGKDVELRCDPISGHTALYWYRQSLGQGLEFLIYFQGNSAPDKSGLPSDRFSAERTGGSVSTLTIQRTQQEDSAVYLCASTRGRGYTFGSGTRLTVV.

This clonotype turned up a few times. The chain employs TRBV28 and TRBJ2-1; D call uncertain. The germline gives CDR1 MDHEN, CDR2 SYDVKM. The ends were cut back, 3 bases at V and 4 bases at J, with 7 bases in the middle. The CDR3 totals 13 residues. Here the CDR3 DNA reads TGTGCCAGCAGTTTCGGCTTATACAATGAGCAGTTCTTC. Protein product: CASSFGLYNEQFF.

The rearrangement links TRBV20-1 to TRBJ1-1; unclear D gene. Germline CDR1 DFQATT, CDR2 SNEGSKA (reference sequence). Between the trimmed V and J ends, which lost 4 bases and 4 bases, there was a span of 7 bases. The CDR3 is made up of 11 amino acids. The CDR3 loop reads CSATGFTEAFF. As DNA, the CDR3 is TGCAGTGCTACGGGGTTCACTGAAGCTTTCTTT.